The clone carrying this T cell receptor beta chain occurred many times. Its specificity is unknown. This specimen comes from a study of response to subunit inactivated influenza vaccine. Study outcomes and limitations: Each seasonal flu vaccination may recruit only limited new T cells, authors suggested.

There are 15 residues in the CDR3. Germline loops: CDR1 MNHNS, CDR2 SASEGT. V shed 4 bases and J shed 3 bases, with 13 bases lying between them. TCRdb re-derived calls from the RT-PCR reads in MiXCR, one entry per CDR3 protein. The data contain about 480,000 distinct CDR3 sequences, 10% to 15% of them singletons. This sequence originates from a man in his forties or fifties who received an inactivated influenza vaccine. The chain couples TRBV6-1 to TRBJ2-1, with D unclear. This sample comprised PBMCs from blood, obtained 40 to 50 days after vaccination. The CDR3 loop is CASSANPPFYNEQFF. The CDR3 region has the DNA TGTGCCAGCAGTGCTAATCCCCCTTTCTACAATGAGCAGTTCTTC.